Listed below are T cell receptor beta chains from one sample, sequenced in a study of T-cell reconstitution after alpha-beta-depleted transplantation in children. TCRdb reanalysed the PCR reads using MiXCR and keeps one entry per CDR3 protein. This repertoire shows hundreds of thousands of distinct CDR3 sequences, roughly 10% found once; its top ten account for about 2.1%. The sample consisted of PBMCs, taken before TCRalphabeta/CD19-depleted stem cell transplant. These receptors all come from a child aged 2 to 10 with inherited bone marrow failure, due to receive a stem cell transplant. Both conserved end residues are part of each CDR3. D genes are given only for firm matches. Rows may omit the clone size; those that give it use once, few, many or a size class.

TRBV4-3,TRBJ2-1,many,TRBD1,TGCGCCAGCAGCCAAGGGACAGGCGGAAAGAATGAGCAGTTCTTC,CASSQGTGGKNEQFF
TRBV20-1,TRBJ2-5,many,NA,TGCAGTGCTAGATGGGGTGTGGAGACCCAGTACTTC,CSARWGVETQYF
TRBV20-1,TRBJ2-1,NA,TRBD2,TGCAGTGCTACATTAGCGGGAGGCCCTTCCTACAATGAGCAGTTCTTC,CSATLAGGPSYNEQFF
TRBV5-1,TRBJ1-1,many,NA,TGCGCCAGCAACTCGGGAAGTAACCAAGCTTTCTTT,CASNSGSNQAFF
TRBV5-1,TRBJ2-7,many,TRBD2,TGCGCCAGCAGCGGGACTAGCGGGAGTCCCGAGCAGTACTTC,CASSGTSGSPEQYF
TRBV7-2,TRBJ2-1,few,NA,TGTGCCAGCAGCTTAACTAGCCGGCCCTACAATGAGCAGTTCTTC,CASSLTSRPYNEQFF
TRBV7-8,TRBJ2-7,NA,TRBD1,TGTGCCAGCAGCTTAGGTACAGGGGCCCACGAGCAGTACTTC,CASSLGTGAHEQYF
TRBV5-4,TRBJ2-3,NA,TRBD2,TGTGCCAGCAGCCGGGGGGACCGCCCTTTCGATACGCAGTATTTT,CASSRGDRPFDTQYF
TRBV3-1,TRBJ2-3,many,NA,TGTGCCAGCAGCCAGATCACAGATACGCAGTATTTT,CASSQITDTQYF
TRBV6-1,TRBJ2-7,many,TRBD1,TGTGCCAGCAGTGCGCCGGGACAGGGAAAATCCTACGAGCAGTACTTC,CASSAPGQGKSYEQYF
TRBV21-1,TRBJ2-7,NA,NA,TGTGCCAGCAGCAAACGAAACGCCGAGAGCTCCTACGAGCAGTACTTC,CASSKRNAESSYEQYF
TRBV7-6,TRBJ2-7,many,TRBD2,TGTGCCAGCAGCTTAGCCCGGACTAGCGGTACCTACGAGCAGTACTTC,CASSLARTSGTYEQYF
TRBV28,TRBJ2-3,many,TRBD2,TGTGCCAGCAGTTTATCGGCTAGCGGGACTCCAGATACGCAGTATTTT,CASSLSASGTPDTQYF
TRBV28,TRBJ1-2,many,NA,TGTGCCAGCAGTTTTATAGGGTTTAGCGGCTACACCTTC,CASSFIGFSGYTF
TRBV5-5,TRBJ2-1,many,NA,TGTGCCACCTCCGGTCGTGAGCAGTTCTTC,CATSGREQFF
TRBV29-1,TRBJ2-5,many,TRBD1,TGCAGCGTTGAAGGGACAGGGGGAGAGACCCAGTACTTC,CSVEGTGGETQYF
TRBV12-3/TRBV12-4,TRBJ1-4,many,NA,TGTGCCAGCAGGCAGTCCTTCGGGACTGAAAAACTGTTTTTT,CASRQSFGTEKLFF
TRBV7-9,TRBJ1-1,many,TRBD1,TGTGCCAGCAGCTCACGGACAGGGTGGAAGGACACTGAAGCTTTCTTT,CASSSRTGWKDTEAFF
TRBV27,TRBJ1-2,many,NA,TGTGCCAGCACCCCGATCGGAGGGGCCGACTATGGCTACACCTTC,CASTPIGGADYGYTF
TRBV7-2,TRBJ2-1,NA,TRBD2,TGTGCCAGCAGCTTGAATAGCGGGGGGTACAATGAGCAGTTCTTC,CASSLNSGGYNEQFF
TRBV5-5,TRBJ1-2,many,NA,TGTGCCAGCAGCTTGGTCGGGGGGGACTACACCTTC,CASSLVGGDYTF
TRBV2,TRBJ1-6,many,TRBD1,TGTGCCAGCGCGGACAGGGAAAATTCACCCCTCCACTTT,CASADRENSPLHF
TRBV5-5,TRBJ2-3,many,TRBD2,TGTGCCAGCAGCTTGGGGGCTAGCGGGAGGATGACAGATACGCAGTATTTT,CASSLGASGRMTDTQYF
TRBV5-4,TRBJ2-1,few,TRBD2,TGTGCCAGCAGCTTGATAGCGGGAGGCCGGGTTGAGCAGTTCTTC,CASSLIAGGRVEQFF
TRBV4-3,TRBJ2-6,many,NA,TGCGCCAGCAGCCAAGATGGAGTCTCTGGGGCCAACGTCCTGACTTTC,CASSQDGVSGANVLTF
TRBV7-9,TRBJ2-2,many,NA,TGTGCCAGCAGAACTATCCCCGGGGAGCTGTTTTTT,CASRTIPGELFF
TRBV3-1,TRBJ1-3,many,NA,TGTGCCAGTGGGGGGGACCGGGCCACTGGAAACACCATATATTTT,CASGGDRATGNTIYF
TRBV23-1,TRBJ1-5,NA,TRBD1,TGCGCCAGCTGGGGGACAGGGGGGTATCAGCCCCAGCATTTT,CASWGTGGYQPQHF
TRBV6-1,TRBJ1-1,many,TRBD1,TGTGCCAGCAGTCGTTGGACAGGGTCGGGCACTGAAGCTTTCTTT,CASSRWTGSGTEAFF
TRBV7-2,TRBJ2-7,few,TRBD1,TGTGCCAGCAGCGTACAGGGGCCTAACTACGAGCAGTACTTC,CASSVQGPNYEQYF
TRBV20-1,TRBJ2-5,many,TRBD1,TGCAGTGCTAGAGACCGACACAGGGGGTCCCAAGAGACCCAGTACTTC,CSARDRHRGSQETQYF
TRBV20-1,TRBJ1-5,many,NA,TGCAGTGCTTCGACCGGAATATATGATCAGCCCCAGCATTTT,CSASTGIYDQPQHF
TRBV6-2/TRBV6-3,TRBJ2-2,many,NA,TGTGCCAGCAGTAACATAAGGACTGTCACCGGGGAGCTGTTTTTT,CASSNIRTVTGELFF
TRBV4-3,TRBJ2-1,many,TRBD2,TGCGCCAGCAGGTTGAGTCTAGCGGGAGACTCGGATTACAATGAGCAGTTCTTC,CASRLSLAGDSDYNEQFF
TRBV7-2,TRBJ2-6,few,TRBD1,TGTGCCAGCAGCTTAGCGCGGGACAGGGTTAGTGTGGGGGCCAACGTCCTGACTTTC,CASSLARDRVSVGANVLTF
TRBV20-1,TRBJ2-3,many,NA,TGCAGTGCTAGAGATAGGGCGCGTAACACAGATACGCAGTATTTT,CSARDRARNTDTQYF
TRBV30,TRBJ2-3,many,TRBD2,TGTGCCTGGAGTAGATTAGCGGGAACTTCAGATACGCAGTATTTT,CAWSRLAGTSDTQYF
TRBV7-8,TRBJ2-1,many,NA,TGTGCCAGCAGCCCCCGGAGCAACTCCTACAATGAGCAGTTCTTC,CASSPRSNSYNEQFF
TRBV4-1,TRBJ1-5,NA,NA,TGCGCCAGCAGCCAAGACGTAGGGCAGATTGGTAGCAATCAGCCCCAGCATTTT,CASSQDVGQIGSNQPQHF
TRBV7-6,TRBJ2-1,many,TRBD2,TGTGCCAGCAGCTCGGGACTAGCTTACAATGAGCAGTTCTTC,CASSSGLAYNEQFF
TRBV5-1,TRBJ2-2,many,NA,TGCGCCAGCAGCTTGGAAACAGGGAACACCGGGGAGCTGTTTTTT,CASSLETGNTGELFF
TRBV4-3,TRBJ1-5,many,NA,TGCGCCAGCAGCCAACGCGTGGGGGCTGGGCAGCCCCAGCATTTT,CASSQRVGAGQPQHF
TRBV29-1,TRBJ1-2,few,NA,TGCAGCGTTGAAGGTGGGAGATCAGGAGGCTACACCTTC,CSVEGGRSGGYTF